This T cell receptor (beta chain) was sequenced for a study of control samples from healthy donors and cancer patients. CDR3 size: 15 residues. Trimming stripped 0 bases from V and 2 bases from J, with 9 bases between. In germline, CDR1 is SGHRS, CDR2 YFSETQ. Only in-frame clones appear in the TCRdb table, and some are missing; sequencing was by immunoSEQ multiplex PCR. Of roughly 120,000 clones in the sample, around 89% were seen once. The sequenced sample was PBMCs. This chain links TRBV5-1 with TRBJ2-1; D gene unclear. The receptor was derived from a woman aged 60-70 years with lung cancer. CDR3 bases: TGCGCCAGCAGCTTGGATACAACGACCTACAATGAGCAGTTCTTC. Amino acids: CASSLDTTTYNEQFF.